These T cell receptor beta chains were read from a single sample in a study of T cells in lung cancer brain metastases. Clones were sequenced by immunoSEQ multiplex PCR, and TCRdb holds only the in-frame ones, with some missing. The sample has approximately 4,800 clones, roughly nine tenths seen once; the top ten hold 2.5% to 4%. The sample consisted of tumor tissue from the primary lung tumor. These receptors were obtained from a woman between 50 and 59 years old with non-small cell lung cancer. The CDR3 runs from the conserved cysteine through the conserved F or W. Each record gives: clone size, V gene, CDR3 length, D gene, J gene, CDR3 DNA, CDR3 protein. A D gene is named only where the DNA matches it firmly. A row's size may be missing; if present it is once, few, many or a size class.

-	TRBV4-1	13	-	TRBJ1-4	TGCGCCAGCAGCCAAGCGGTTAATGAAAAACTGTTTTTT	CASSQAVNEKLFF
-	TRBV10-1	14	TRBD2	TRBJ2-1	TGCGCCAGCAGTATGAGCGGGAGTTACAATGAGCAGTTCTTC	CASSMSGSYNEQFF
-	TRBV29-1	12	-	TRBJ1-2	TGCAGCGTTGTCGAAGGTAACTATGGCTACACCTTC	CSVVEGNYGYTF
once	TRBV7-3	17	-	TRBJ2-1	TGTGCCAGCAGCCCAACGACTTTGGCGTTTAACAACAATGAGCAGTTCTTC	CASSPTTLAFNNNEQFF
-	TRBV18	16	-	TRBJ1-1	TGTGCCAGCTCACCACCGGAACCGGTCGGGTACACTGAAGCTTTCTTT	CASSPPEPVGYTEAFF
-	TRBV5-1	16	-	TRBJ1-1	TGCGCCAGCAGCTTGGCCGGAGCTGGCATGAACACTGAAGCTTTCTTT	CASSLAGAGMNTEAFF
-	TRBV5-1	11	-	TRBJ2-2	TGCGCCAGCAGCGCCGATTGGGAGCTGTTTTTT	CASSADWELFF
once	TRBV11-2	13	TRBD1	TRBJ2-4	TGTGCCAGCAGCCTCGACAGGGGGAACATTCAGTACTTC	CASSLDRGNIQYF
-	TRBV29-1	12	-	TRBJ1-2	TGCAGCGTTTCGGACTGGGGCTATGGCTACACCTTC	CSVSDWGYGYTF
-	TRBV19	16	-	TRBJ1-1	TGTGCCAGTAGTATAGGATCGAAGGGGGGCAATAATGAAGCTTTCTTT	CASSIGSKGGNNEAFF
-	TRBV9	13	TRBD1	TRBJ1-1	TGTGCCAGCAGCTCAGGGGGAACCTCGGAAGCTTTCTTT	CASSSGGTSEAFF
-	TRBV7-8	15	-	TRBJ2-1	TGTGCCAGCATAAGGTCTAGGTTAGAGGGCAATGAGCAGTTCTTC	CASIRSRLEGNEQFF
-	TRBV2	13	-	TRBJ2-3	TGTGCCAGCAGTCGCGACTACACAGATACGCAGTATTTT	CASSRDYTDTQYF
-	TRBV5-5	13	-	TRBJ1-6	TGTGCCAGCAGCCTCCGTATGGGGTCACCCCTCCACTTT	CASSLRMGSPLHF
-	TRBV29-1	13	-	TRBJ1-5	TGCAGCGGTGCTTGGGGGCCAAATCAGCCCCAGCATTTT	CSGAWGPNQPQHF
-	TRBV29-1	13	-	TRBJ1-1	TGCAGCGCCCGGGGGGGGTTGAACACTGAAGCTTTCTTT	CSARGGLNTEAFF
-	TRBV9	15	TRBD2	TRBJ2-1	TGTGCCAGCAGCGTACCGGGACTAGCGGGAAATGAGCAGTTCTTC	CASSVPGLAGNEQFF
-	TRBV27	15	TRBD2	TRBJ2-1	TGTGCCAGCAGTTTAGAAGCGGGGCTATACAATGAGCAGTTCTTC	CASSLEAGLYNEQFF
once	TRBV5-1	14	-	TRBJ2-5	TGCGCCAGCAGCCCAGGGACCCCCGCAGAGACCCAGTACTTC	CASSPGTPAETQYF
-	TRBV29-1	13	-	TRBJ1-1	TGCAGCGTTGTCCACTCTATGAACACTGAAGCTTTCTTT	CSVVHSMNTEAFF
-	TRBV5-6	13	TRBD1	TRBJ1-2	TGTGCCAGCAGCTTCCAGGGGGCGGGTGGCTACACCTTC	CASSFQGAGGYTF
-	TRBV11-3	15	-	TRBJ2-5	TGTGCCAGCAGCCGGGGGGGGACAGCGGCGGAGACCCAGTACTTC	CASSRGGTAAETQYF
-	TRBV11-3	14	-	TRBJ1-1	TGTGCCAGCAGCCCCGAGCAATATGACACTGAAGCTTTCTTT	CASSPEQYDTEAFF
once	TRBV6-1	16	-	TRBJ1-1	TGTGCCAGCAGTGAAGGGGCCACTATCATGAACACTGAAGCTTTCTTT	CASSEGATIMNTEAFF
-	TRBV2	13	TRBD1	TRBJ2-2	TGTGCCAGCGGACAGGGGATCACCGGGGAGCTGTTTTTT	CASGQGITGELFF
-	TRBV19	11	-	TRBJ1-1	TGTGCCAGTAGGGGGGGACCTGAAGCTTTCTTT	CASRGGPEAFF
-	TRBV27	16	-	TRBJ2-5	TGTGCCAGCAGTCTAAAACCTGGGCGGGATAGGGAGACCCAGTACTTC	CASSLKPGRDRETQYF
-	TRBV5-1	16	TRBD2	TRBJ2-2	TGCGCCAGCAGCCGGAGTAGCGGGAGTGGAACCGGGGAGCTGTTTTTT	CASSRSSGSGTGELFF
-	TRBV29-1	13	-	TRBJ1-1	TGCAGCGCTGGACAGAGACCGAACACTGAAGCTTTCTTT	CSAGQRPNTEAFF
-	TRBV10-3	13	-	TRBJ1-5	TGTGCCATACAGGGCGACGTTAATCAGCCCCAGCATTTT	CAIQGDVNQPQHF
-	TRBV6-1	16	-	TRBJ1-2	TGTGCCAGCAGTGAAGCGCAGGCCGAAGCTAACTATGGCTACACCTTC	CASSEAQAEANYGYTF
-	TRBV14	12	-	TRBJ1-1	TGTGCCAGCAGCATCGTCGGACCTGAAGCTTTCTTT	CASSIVGPEAFF
-	TRBV6-5	15	-	TRBJ1-5	TGTGCCAGCAAGTACGTAGCCACTCAGGGTGAGTCCCAGCATTTT	CASKYVATQGESQHF
-	TRBV5-1	14	-	TRBJ1-2	TGCGCCAGCAGCCCCGGGCCGTCTAACTATGGCTACACCTTC	CASSPGPSNYGYTF
-	TRBV29-1	14	TRBD1	TRBJ1-2	TGCAGCGTTGAAGTTCAACAGGGGGCGCATGGCTACACCTTC	CSVEVQQGAHGYTF
-	TRBV11-2	13	-	TRBJ1-1	TGTGCCAGCAGCTTAGATATCACAGGCCCAGCTTTCTTT	CASSLDITGPAFF
-	TRBV19	11	-	TRBJ1-2	TGTGCCAGTAGACATAACTATGGCTACACCTTC	CASRHNYGYTF
-	TRBV6-5	13	TRBD1	TRBJ1-1	TGTGCCAGCCAGGGGGACCTGGTTCCTGAAGCTTTCTTT	CASQGDLVPEAFF
-	TRBV7-9	14	TRBD1	TRBJ1-2	TGTGCCAGCAGCTCTGGACAGGGCAACTATGGCTACACCTTC	CASSSGQGNYGYTF
-	TRBV5-1	16	TRBD1	TRBJ1-2	TGCGCCAGCAGCTTCGCGGGACAGAGGCTTACTTATGGCTACACCTTC	CASSFAGQRLTYGYTF
-	TRBV18	12	-	TRBJ2-3	TGTGCCAGCTTACCAGGTCGGAATACGCAGTATTTT	CASLPGRNTQYF
-	TRBV29-1	15	TRBD1	TRBJ1-3	TGCAGCGCAAGGACAGGGGCCACTTCTGGAAACACCATATATTTT	CSARTGATSGNTIYF
-	TRBV7-9	14	-	TRBJ2-1	TGTGCCAGCAGCTTAGAAGAAATCTACAATGAGCAGTTCTTC	CASSLEEIYNEQFF